These 3 T cell receptor beta chains were sequenced from one sample in a study of blood T cell repertoires in COVID-19. Sequenced by immunoSEQ multiplex PCR; TCRdb stores in-frame clones only, minus some. Here the sample spans 25,000 to 35,000 clones, about 91% being singletons. Sequenced input: peripheral blood. Receptor source: a man between 50 and 59 years old with active COVID-19.

This clone came up once. The genes are TRBV7-6 and TRBJ2-1; 14 nucleotides agree with TRBD2. This CDR3 comprises 16 residues. With V trimmed by 5 bases and J by 7 bases, 7 bases remained unmatched. In germline, CDR1 is SGHVS, CDR2 FNYEAQ. The CDR3 spells CASSRGTSGSSNEQFF. CDR3 DNA sequence: TGTGCCAGCAGCCGCGGGACTAGCGGGAGCTCGAATGAGCAGTTCTTC.

The V and J genes are TRBV7-2 and TRBJ1-2, with 9 bases identical to TRBD1. Germline values: CDR1 SGHTA, CDR2 FQGNSA. V trimming: 5 bases; J trimming: 6 bases; junction bases outside the gene matches: 7. The length of the CDR3 is 14 residues. The CDR3 coding sequence is TGTGCCAGCAGCCACAGACAGGGGGTCGATGGCTACACCTTC. It encodes CASSHRQGVDGYTF.

The chain couples TRBV10-3 to TRBJ1-2, with D perhaps TRBD1 (6 bases). Germline CDR1 and CDR2: ENHRY and SYGVKD. Trimming cost V 10 bases and J 2 bases, with 14 bases left between them. The CDR3 runs to 13 residues. This chain's CDR3 is CATVGQTNYGYTF. DNA of the CDR3: TGTGCCACCGTAGGACAGACCAACTATGGCTACACCTTC.